This record concerns one T cell receptor (beta chain) sequence. Repertoires were generated with immunoSEQ multiplex PCR, while TCRdb's copy carries only in-frame clones and drops some. The sample has millions of clones; approximately 95% are singletons. The data were obtained in a study of shared clonotypes between healthy human individuals. Per the germline V gene, CDR1 is GTSNPN and CDR2 is SVGIG (reference sequence). The CDR3 has 13 residues. V trimming: 2 bases; J trimming: 10 bases; junction bases outside the gene matches: 4. The chain carries TRBV30 and TRBJ1-6; 8 bases fit TRBD1. Sample: naive CD4+ T cells from PBMCs. As to subset: CD45RA+ positively selected. This receptor was identified in a man younger than 30 in good health. Some clones in this sample may be carry-over from other donors' samples. The CDR3 nucleotides are TGTGCCTGGAGTCCTCGACAGGGGTCACCCCTCCACTTT. It translates to CAWSPRQGSPLHF.